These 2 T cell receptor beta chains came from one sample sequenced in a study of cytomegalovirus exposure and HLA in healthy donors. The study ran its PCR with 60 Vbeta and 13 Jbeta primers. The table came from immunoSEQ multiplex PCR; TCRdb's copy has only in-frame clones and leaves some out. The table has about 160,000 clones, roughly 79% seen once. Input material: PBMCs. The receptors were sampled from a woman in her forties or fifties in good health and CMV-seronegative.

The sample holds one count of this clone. The CDR3 spells CASKGSEWAGELFF. Written as DNA, the CDR3 is TGTGCCAGCAAAGGGAGCGAGTGGGCCGGGGAGCTGTTTTTT. The chain couples TRBV2 to TRBJ2-2; perhaps TRBD2 as D (5 bases). Between the trimmed V and J ends, which lost 7 bases and 6 bases, there was a span of 15 bases. Germline V gives CDR1 SNHLY, CDR2 FYNNEI. The CDR3 length is 14 residues.

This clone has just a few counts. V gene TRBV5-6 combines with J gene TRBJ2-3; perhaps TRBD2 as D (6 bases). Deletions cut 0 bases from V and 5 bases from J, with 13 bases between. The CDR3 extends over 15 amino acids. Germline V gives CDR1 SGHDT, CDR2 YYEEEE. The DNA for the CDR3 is TGTGCCAGCAGCTTGGAAGGGAGGTTGCGAGATACGCAGTATTTT. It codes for CASSLEGRLRDTQYF.